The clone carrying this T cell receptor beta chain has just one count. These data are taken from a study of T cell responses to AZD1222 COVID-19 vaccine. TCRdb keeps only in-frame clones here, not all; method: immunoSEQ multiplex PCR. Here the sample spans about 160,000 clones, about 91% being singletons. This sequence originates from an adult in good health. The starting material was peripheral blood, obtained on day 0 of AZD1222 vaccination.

CDR3 nucleotides: TGTGCCAGCAGCGCCCAGGGGATAGTTGGGGAAAAACTGTTTTTT. It is translated as CASSAQGIVGEKLFF. The gene calls are TRBV5-4 and TRBJ1-4; D may be TRBD1 (6 bases). The CDR3 contains 15 residues. Trimming shortened V by 4 bases and J by 8 bases, and 18 bases separated the two germline ends. CDR1 is SGHNT, CDR2 YYREEE, per germline (reference sequence).